This entry describes one T cell receptor (beta chain). Its antigen is not identified. This sample was included in a study of OX40 agonist ivuxolimab in advanced cancers. Study results and caveats: Determination of antigen specificity was not performed for the expanded peripheral T cells. Researchers report that CD8+ T cells had, on average, more expanded clones than CD4+.

Sequenced by immunoSEQ multiplex PCR; TCRdb stores in-frame clones only, minus some. The data show fewer than 25,000 clones, with approximately 85% seen just once and 15% to 20% held by the top ten. Germline V gene data show CDR1 as LNHDA and CDR2 as SQIVND (reference sequence). The CDR3 is made up of 11 amino acids. Trimming left V 8 bases short and J 9 bases short, with 13 bases between. V gene TRBV19 combines with J gene TRBJ1-1; D is unclear. This TCR came from an adult with an advanced solid tumor such as melanoma, head and neck, liver or kidney cancer. Source: CD4+ or CD8+ T cells sorted from blood, taken in a trial of the OX40 agonist ivuxolimab. The CDR3 is CASGSGSKAFF. The CDR3 DNA sequence: TGTGCCAGTGGGTCGGGGAGCAAAGCTTTCTTT.